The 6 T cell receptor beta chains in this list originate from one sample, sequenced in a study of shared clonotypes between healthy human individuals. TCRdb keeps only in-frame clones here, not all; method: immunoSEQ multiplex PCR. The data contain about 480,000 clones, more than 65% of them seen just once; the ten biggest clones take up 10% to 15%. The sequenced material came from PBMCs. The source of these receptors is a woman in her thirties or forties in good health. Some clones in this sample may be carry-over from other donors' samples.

CDR3 sequence reads: CASRAGSSNYGYTF. The CDR3 coding sequence is TGTGCCAGCAGAGCGGGATCCTCTAACTATGGCTACACCTTC. J is TRBJ1-2 and V is TRBV28; D gene unclear. The CDR3 length is 14 residues. Germline values: CDR1 MDHEN, CDR2 SYDVKM. The ends were cut back, 6 bases at V and 0 bases at J, with 11 bases in the middle.

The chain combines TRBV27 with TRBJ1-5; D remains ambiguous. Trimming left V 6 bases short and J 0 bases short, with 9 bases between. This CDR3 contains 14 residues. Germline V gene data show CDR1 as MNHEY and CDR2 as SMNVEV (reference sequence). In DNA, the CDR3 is TGTGCCAGCAGCCCCGGGGATAGCAATCAGCCCCAGCATTTT. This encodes CASSPGDSNQPQHF.

CDR3 in DNA: TGTGCCAGTAGTTGGGCGGCCGAGGGGGAGACCCAGTACTTC. This translates into CASSWAAEGETQYF. The chain joins TRBV19 to TRBJ2-5; D is tentatively TRBD1 or TRBD2 (5 bases each). The CDR3 sequence is 14 residues long. The ends were cut back, 5 bases at V and 5 bases at J, with 15 bases in the middle. Germline V gene data show CDR1 as LNHDA and CDR2 as SQIVND (reference sequence).

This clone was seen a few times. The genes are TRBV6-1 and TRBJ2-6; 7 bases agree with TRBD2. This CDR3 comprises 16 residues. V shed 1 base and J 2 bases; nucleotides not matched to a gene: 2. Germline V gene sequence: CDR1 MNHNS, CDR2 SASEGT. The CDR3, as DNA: TGTGCCAGCAGTGAAGACGGGGGGACTGGGGCCAACGTCCTGACTTTC. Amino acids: CASSEDGGTGANVLTF.

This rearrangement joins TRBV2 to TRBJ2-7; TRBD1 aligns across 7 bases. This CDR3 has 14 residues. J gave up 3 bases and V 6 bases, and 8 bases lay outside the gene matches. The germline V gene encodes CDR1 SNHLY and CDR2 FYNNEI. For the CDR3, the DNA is TGTGCCAGCAGAGCCGGGACAGCGCGCTACGAGCAGTACTTC. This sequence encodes CASRAGTARYEQYF. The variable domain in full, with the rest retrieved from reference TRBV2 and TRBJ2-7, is EPEVTQTPSHQVTQMGQEVILRCVPISNHLYFYWYRQILGQKVEFLVSFYNNEISEKSEIFDDQFSVERPDGSNFTLKIRSTKLEDSAMYFCASRAGTARYEQYFGPGTRLTVT.

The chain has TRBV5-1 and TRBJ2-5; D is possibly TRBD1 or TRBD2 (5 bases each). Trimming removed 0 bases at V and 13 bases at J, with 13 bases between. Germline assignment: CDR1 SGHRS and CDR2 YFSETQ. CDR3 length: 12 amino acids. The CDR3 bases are TGCGCCAGCAGCTTGGTTCCCCGGGACCCGTACTTC. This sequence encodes CASSLVPRDPYF.